Detailed here is one T cell receptor beta chain. Its antigen is unidentified. Template-switch reactions added UMIs with a 6-nucleotide sample barcode. TCRdb reprocessed the 5' RACE reads, keeping one entry per CDR3 protein, no DNA. The table lists a few hundred thousand distinct CDR3 sequences, with 2% to 3% in the top ten. The record originates from a study of monozygotic twins with inflammatory bowel disease. Notes on the study in general: Among the T cells, different subtypes could not be distinguished. For IBD, no single strong associated signal or clonotype was supported. It was observed that concordant and discordant twins did not differ in repertoire similarity, possibly given limited power.

The sequenced sample consisted of blood. This sequence originates from a human donor with ulcerative colitis or Crohn's disease, or a healthy co-twin of an affected twin (not recorded which).

The CDR3 spells CASRIGLTYGYTF. The chain uses TRBV2 and TRBJ1-2. This CDR3 is 13 amino acids long. The germline gives CDR1 SNHLY, CDR2 FYNNEI.